The next 15 T cell receptor beta chains were all read from a single sample in a study of T cells in localized non-small cell lung cancer. The repertoire was sequenced with immunoSEQ multiplex PCR; TCRdb's copy has only in-frame clones and lacks some. The repertoire consists of 100,000 to 150,000 clones, with approximately 88% occurring once and the leading ten covering around 1.7%. The source was peripheral blood, collected before any cancer treatment. The receptors here all came from a female donor older than 55 with stage I lung adenocarcinoma.

This sequence joins TRBV7-8 and TRBJ2-5; 11 bases are shared with TRBD2. V was clipped by 5 bases and J by 1 base; unmatched bases: 24. The CDR3 has 22 residues. In germline, CDR1 is SGHVS, CDR2 FQNEAQ. In DNA form, the CDR3 reads TGTGCCAGCAGCGTAAGGGCGAAATTAGCGGGAGGGATACAACAGACCCAAGAGACCCAGTACTTC. This translates into CASSVRAKLAGGIQQTQETQYF.

The chain employs TRBV2 and TRBJ1-2; weak D call: TRBD1 (5 bases). Germline-derived CDR1 and CDR2 are SNHLY and FYNNEI. The CDR3 length is 11 residues. V was cut by 6 bases and J by 6 bases, with 8 bases left in between. CDR3 in DNA: TGTGCCAGCAGGACAGCTCATGGCTACACCTTC. Its protein is CASRTAHGYTF.

The chain combines TRBV28 with TRBJ2-1, with D maybe TRBD2 (6 bases). Trimming removed 4 bases at V and 7 bases at J, with 23 bases between. The CDR3 totals 17 residues. Germline V gene sequence: CDR1 MDHEN, CDR2 SYDVKM. The CDR3 region has the DNA TGTGCCAGCAGTTGGTCCTTTAGGCGGGAACGGAGAAATGAGCAGTTCTTC. Encoded protein: CASSWSFRRERRNEQFF.

This chain uses TRBV5-6 with TRBJ2-5, with D tentatively TRBD2 (5 bases). Germline V gene data show CDR1 as SGHDT and CDR2 as YYEEEE. The CDR3 is 15 residues long. V dropped 5 bases and J dropped 3 bases, with 17 bases sitting between them. CDR3 DNA sequence: TGTGCCAGCAGGGAAAGGGAGCCCTTAAAAGAGACCCAGTACTTC. As protein: CASREREPLKETQYF. The full variable domain, in which reference TRBV5-6 and TRBJ2-5 provide the parts outside the CDR3, is DAGVTQSPTHLIKTRGQQVTLRCSPKSGHDTVSWYQQALGQGPQFIFQYYEEEERQRGNFPDRFSGHQFPNYSSELNVNALLLGDSALYLCASREREPLKETQYFGPGTRLLVL.

The J gene is TRBJ2-1, the V gene TRBV6-5; D perhaps matches TRBD2 (5 bases). The germline CDR1 and CDR2 sequences are MNHEY and SVGAGI. Trimming removed 7 bases at V and 8 bases at J, with 18 bases between. This CDR3 comprises 14 residues. CDR3 region: CASTRAGNWDEQFF. The CDR3 nucleotides are TGTGCCAGCACTCGAGCCGGGAATTGGGATGAGCAGTTCTTC.

The CDR3 DNA is TGCGCCAGCAGCTCCACTGCACCCACGCCGTTTCAGGTTAAAAACATTCAGTACTTC. Translation: CASSSTAPTPFQVKNIQYF. The gene calls are TRBV5-1 and TRBJ2-4; D gene uncertain. The CDR3 has 19 amino acids. Trimming took off 3 bases at V and 4 bases at J, with 26 bases between the two ends. The germline gives CDR1 SGHRS, CDR2 YFSETQ.

This chain joins TRBV28 and TRBJ1-3; a possible D gene is TRBD1 (5 bases). V was shortened by 3 bases and J by 3 bases, with 15 bases between the two germline ends. CDR3 size: 16 residues. Germline loops: CDR1 MDHEN, CDR2 SYDVKM. Written as DNA, the CDR3 is TGTGCCAGCAGTTTGGTTCGGCCCGGGGGTGGAAACACCATATATTTT. Translated: CASSLVRPGGGNTIYF. The whole variable domain, remainder taken from reference TRBV28 and TRBJ1-3, is DVKVTQSSRYLVKRTGEKVFLECVQDMDHENMFWYRQDPGLGLRLIYFSYDVKMKEKGDIPEGYSVSREKKERFSLILESASTNQTSMYLCASSLVRPGGGNTIYFGEGSWLTVV.

CDR3: CASSPGTRNTGELFF. CDR3 coding DNA: TGTGCCAGCAGCCCCGGGACTCGGAACACCGGGGAGCTGTTTTTT. The rearrangement joins TRBV6-4 to TRBJ2-2, with D possibly TRBD2 on 6 matching bases. Trimming stripped 6 bases from V and 1 base from J, with 12 bases between. Germline lookup yields CDR1 MRHNA and CDR2 SNTAGT. CDR3 length equals 15 residues.

The chain joins TRBV7-3 to TRBJ2-7; no clear D gene. V was shortened by 1 base and J by 4 bases, with 11 bases between the two germline ends. There are 14 residues in the CDR3. The V gene's germline CDR1 is SGHTA and CDR2 FQGTGA. CDR3 DNA sequence: TGTGCCAGCAGCTTAATGGGTCAAGGATACGAGCAGTACTTC. Its protein product is CASSLMGQGYEQYF.

This clone was found a few times. This CDR3 is also generated by other DNA sequences in the sample. The chain links TRBV18 to TRBJ1-1; 8 bases align to TRBD1. Germline CDR1 and CDR2: KGHSH and LQKENI. CDR3 length: 12 residues. The J segment lost 7 bases and the V segment lost 2 bases, leaving 0 bases of the junction unmatched. The CDR3 nucleotides read TGTGCCAGCTCACCAGGACAGGGTGAAGCTTTCTTT. Its translation: CASSPGQGEAFF.

The J gene is TRBJ2-5, the V gene TRBV7-8; 7 positions agree with TRBD2. V dropped 6 bases and J dropped 5; count of bases not matched to a gene: 15. The germline gives CDR1 SGHVS, CDR2 FQNEAQ. The CDR3 runs to 16 residues. The CDR3: CASSFPPSGLVETQYF. The CDR3 coding sequence is TGTGCCAGCAGTTTCCCGCCTAGCGGACTTGTTGAGACCCAGTACTTC.

The chain has TRBV5-1 and TRBJ2-7, with 10 nucleotides matching TRBD2. This CDR3 is 14 amino acids long. V trimming: 7 bases; J trimming: 4 bases; junction bases outside the gene matches: 8. CDR1 is SGHRS and CDR2 is YFSETQ in the germline V gene. CDR3 sequence: CASRASGSGYEQYF. The CDR3 DNA reads as TGCGCCAGCCGGGCTAGCGGGAGTGGGTACGAGCAGTACTTC.

The CDR3 DNA sequence: TGTGCCAGCAGTCTCGGGGACTCTTACAATGAGCAGTTCTTC. Translated: CASSLGDSYNEQFF. The rearrangement links TRBV28 to TRBJ2-1; maybe TRBD2 (6 bases). V dropped 5 bases and J dropped 4 bases, with 12 bases sitting between them. Germline CDR1 and CDR2: MDHEN and SYDVKM. The length of the CDR3 is 14 residues.

The chain is built from TRBV20-1 and TRBJ2-5, with D unclear. Per germline, CDR1 DFQATT and CDR2 SNEGSKA (reference sequence). The germline V and J ends were trimmed by 4 bases and 10 bases, with 10 bases remaining between them. This CDR3 is built from 10 residues. The CDR3 DNA is TGCAGTGCTACCAAGAGCGTCCAGTACTTC. Translation gives CSATKSVQYF.

The gene calls are TRBV5-1 and TRBJ2-5, with unresolved D. V shed 0 bases and J shed 4 bases, with 7 bases lying between them. The germline V gene has CDR1 SGHRS and CDR2 YFSETQ. CDR3 length: 13 residues. The CDR3 region is CASSLGHIETQYF. CDR3 nucleotide sequence: TGCGCCAGCAGCTTGGGCCATATAGAGACCCAGTACTTC.